Given below is one T cell receptor (beta chain) in context. TCRdb used MiXCR to reprocess the RT-PCR reads, holding one entry per CDR3 protein. The sample has about 680,000 distinct CDR3 sequences, 14% seen once. Trimming took 5 bases from V and 5 from J, leaving 12 bases between them. The CDR3 is 14 amino acids. The germline V gene encodes CDR1 SGHVS and CDR2 FNYEAQ. The clonotype was recovered from a female donor in good health, serving as a healthy control. Sequencing was done on a sample of memory CD4+ T cells from blood. J is TRBJ1-4 and V is TRBV7-6, with D possibly TRBD1 on 6 matching bases. CDR3 sequence reads: CASSQQGRNEKLFF. CDR3 DNA sequence: TGTGCCAGCAGCCAACAGGGTCGAAATGAAAAACTGTTTTTT.